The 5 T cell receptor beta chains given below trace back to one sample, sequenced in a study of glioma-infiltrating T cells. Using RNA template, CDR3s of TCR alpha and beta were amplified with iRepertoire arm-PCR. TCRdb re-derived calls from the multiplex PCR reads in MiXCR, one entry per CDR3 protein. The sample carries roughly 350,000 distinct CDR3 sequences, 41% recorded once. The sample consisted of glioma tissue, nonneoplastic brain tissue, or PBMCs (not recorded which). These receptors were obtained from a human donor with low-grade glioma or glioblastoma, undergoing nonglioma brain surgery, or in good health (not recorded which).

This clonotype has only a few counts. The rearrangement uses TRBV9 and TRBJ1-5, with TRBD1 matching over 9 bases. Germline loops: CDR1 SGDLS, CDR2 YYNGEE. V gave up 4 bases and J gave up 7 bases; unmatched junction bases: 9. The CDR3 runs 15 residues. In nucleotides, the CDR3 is TGTGCCAGCAGCTTAGGCGGGACAGGGAACCAGCCCCAGCATTTT. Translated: CASSLGGTGNQPQHF.

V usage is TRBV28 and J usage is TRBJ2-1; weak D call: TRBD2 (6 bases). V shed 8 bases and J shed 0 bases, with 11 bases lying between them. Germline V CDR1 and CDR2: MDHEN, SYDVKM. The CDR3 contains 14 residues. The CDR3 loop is CASETRSSYNEQFF. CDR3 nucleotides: TGTGCCAGCGAGACTAGGAGCTCCTACAATGAGCAGTTCTTC.

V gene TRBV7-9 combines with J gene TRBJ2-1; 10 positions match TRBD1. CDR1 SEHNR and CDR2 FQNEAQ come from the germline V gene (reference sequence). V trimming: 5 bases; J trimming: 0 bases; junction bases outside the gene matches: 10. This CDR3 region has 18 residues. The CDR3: CASSPQGTGEASYNEQFF. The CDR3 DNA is TGTGCCAGCAGCCCCCAGGGGACAGGGGAGGCCTCCTACAATGAGCAGTTCTTC. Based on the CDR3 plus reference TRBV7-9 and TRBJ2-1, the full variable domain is DTGVSQNPRHKITKRGQNVTFRCDPISEHNRLYWYRQTLGQGPEFLTYFQNEAQLEKSRLLSDRFSAERPKGSFSTLEIQRTEQGDSAMYLCASSPQGTGEASYNEQFFGPGTRLTVL.

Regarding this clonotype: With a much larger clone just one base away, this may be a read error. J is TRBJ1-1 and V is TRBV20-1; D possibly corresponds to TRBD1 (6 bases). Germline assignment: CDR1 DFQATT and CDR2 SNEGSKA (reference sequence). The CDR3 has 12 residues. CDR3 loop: CIARGDRSEAFF. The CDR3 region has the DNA TGCATTGCCCGAGGCGACAGGAGTGAAGCTTTCTTT.

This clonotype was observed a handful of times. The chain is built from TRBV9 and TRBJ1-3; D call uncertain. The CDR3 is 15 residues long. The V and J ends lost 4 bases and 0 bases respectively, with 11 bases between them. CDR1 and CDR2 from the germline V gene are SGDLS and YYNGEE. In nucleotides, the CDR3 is TGTGCCAGCAGCCTCACATGGAGCTCTGGAAACACCATATATTTT. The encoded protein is CASSLTWSSGNTIYF.